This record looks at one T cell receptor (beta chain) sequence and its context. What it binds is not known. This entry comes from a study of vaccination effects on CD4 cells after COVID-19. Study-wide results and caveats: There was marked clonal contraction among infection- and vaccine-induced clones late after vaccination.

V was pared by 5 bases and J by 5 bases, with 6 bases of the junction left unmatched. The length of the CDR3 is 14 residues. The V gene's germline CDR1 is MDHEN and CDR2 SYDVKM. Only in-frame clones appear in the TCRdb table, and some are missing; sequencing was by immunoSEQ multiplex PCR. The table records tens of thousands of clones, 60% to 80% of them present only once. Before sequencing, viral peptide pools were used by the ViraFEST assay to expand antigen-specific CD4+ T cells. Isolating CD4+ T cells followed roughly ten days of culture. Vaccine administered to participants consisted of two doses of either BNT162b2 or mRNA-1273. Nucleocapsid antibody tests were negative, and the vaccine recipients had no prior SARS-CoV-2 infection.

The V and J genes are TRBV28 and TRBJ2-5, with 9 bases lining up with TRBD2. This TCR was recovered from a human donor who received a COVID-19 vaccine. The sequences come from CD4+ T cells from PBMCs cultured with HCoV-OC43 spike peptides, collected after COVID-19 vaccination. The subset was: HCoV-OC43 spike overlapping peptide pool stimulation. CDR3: CASSRGGARETQYF. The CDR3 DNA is TGTGCCAGCAGTCGCGGGGGGGCTAGGGAGACCCAGTACTTC.